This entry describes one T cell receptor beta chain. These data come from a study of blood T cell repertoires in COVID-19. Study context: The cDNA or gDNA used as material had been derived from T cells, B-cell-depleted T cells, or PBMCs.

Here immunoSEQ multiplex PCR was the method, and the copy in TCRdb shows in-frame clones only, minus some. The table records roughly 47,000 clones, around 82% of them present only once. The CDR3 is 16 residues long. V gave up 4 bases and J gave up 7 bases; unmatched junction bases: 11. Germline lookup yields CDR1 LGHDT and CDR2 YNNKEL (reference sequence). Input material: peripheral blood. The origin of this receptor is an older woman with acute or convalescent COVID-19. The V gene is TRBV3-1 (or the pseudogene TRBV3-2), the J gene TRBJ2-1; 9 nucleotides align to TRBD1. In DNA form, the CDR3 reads TGTGCCAGCAGCCGACCGGCGGGACAGGGTAGGAATGAGCAGTTCTTC. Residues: CASSRPAGQGRNEQFF.